The 22 T cell receptor beta chains given below trace back to one sample, sequenced in a study of T cells in women clearing cervical HPV infection. Clones were read by immunoSEQ multiplex PCR, and TCRdb kept only the in-frame ones, dropping some. The sample data list tens of thousands of clones. The sequenced sample consisted of blood buffy coat. All receptors come from a woman aged 18-70 years with a cervical HPV16 infection that either progressed to CIN3+ or cleared (not recorded which).

Points on this clone: The read finishes 3 residues shy of the CDR3 end, and the germline J gene is used to complete it. This sequence joins TRBV5-1 and TRBJ1-2; a weak D match, TRBD1 (5 bases). CDR1 is SGHRS and CDR2 is YFSETQ in the germline V gene. The CDR3 spans 15 residues. With 4 bases removed from V and 4 bases from J, the gap between germline ends came to 17 bases. CDR3 loop: CASSPTGGSGYGYTF. The CDR3 bases that were read are TGCGCCAGCAGCCCAACGGGGGGATCTGGCTATGGC.

Turning to this clone: The read finishes 3 residues shy of the CDR3 end, and the germline J gene is used to complete it. The chain links TRBV7-9 to TRBJ1-4; D is possibly TRBD1 (5 bases). The CDR3 spans 14 residues. Germline CDR1 reads SEHNR; CDR2 reads FQNEAQ (reference sequence). V dropped 7 bases and J dropped 7 bases, with 16 bases sitting between them. The CDR3 DNA, read in part, is TGTGCCAGCACCATGGGGAGGGGTCGTGAAAAA. It specifies CASTMGRGREK. The entire CDR3 protein is CASTMGRGREKLFF.

About this clone itself: The read is 3 residues too short to cover the CDR3 end, so that end is filled in from the germline J gene. This chain uses TRBV12-3 or TRBV12-4 with TRBJ2-2; tentatively, D is TRBD1 (6 bases). The CDR3 contains 15 residues. The ends were cut back, 4 bases at V and 1 base at J, with 10 bases in the middle. CDR3 sequence reads: CASSSGTLNTGELFF. The sequenced part of the CDR3 DNA is TGTGCCAGCAGTTCAGGGACATTGAACACCGGGGAG.

Comments on this clone: The read finishes 3 residues shy of the CDR3 end, and the germline J gene is used to complete it. The chain has TRBV5-1 and TRBJ2-1, with a tentative D call TRBD2 (6 bases). Germline CDR1 and CDR2: SGHRS and YFSETQ. With 1 base removed from V and 2 bases from J, the gap between germline ends came to 10 bases. This CDR3 contains 15 residues. The CDR3 protein is CASSLLAMTYNEQFF. The sequenced CDR3 bases are TGCGCCAGCAGCTTGCTAGCGATGACCTACAATGAG.

In regard to this clone: The CDR3 end is not reached by the read, which stops 3 residues before it; the germline J gene fills it in. This chain uses TRBV19 with TRBJ1-2, with 7 bases fitting TRBD1. The CDR3 covers 16 residues. Looked up from germline, CDR1 is LNHDA and CDR2 is SQIVND (reference sequence). The DNA read from the CDR3 is TGTGCCAGTAGTCCGGGAACAGGGGCGGACTACTACGAC. This encodes CASSPGTGADYYD. The entire CDR3 protein reads CASSPGTGADYYDYTF.

On this clone: The read finishes 3 residues shy of the CDR3 end, and the germline J gene is used to complete it. The chain employs TRBV12-5 and TRBJ2-5; D may be TRBD2 (6 bases). In germline, CDR1 is LGHNT, CDR2 FRNRAP. Trimming shortened V by 6 bases and J by 7 bases, and 15 bases separated the two germline ends. The CDR3 consists of 13 residues. CDR3 sequence reads: CASGPGVDGTQYF. CDR3 DNA (partial): TGTGCTAGTGGACCGGGGGTTGACGGGACC.

As for this clone: Coverage ceases 3 residues before the CDR3 finishes, and the germline J gene fills in the end. The V and J genes are TRBV11-3 and TRBJ1-1; 9 bases align to TRBD1. CDR3 length: 14 amino acids. V was pared by 5 bases and J by 4 bases, with 5 bases of the junction left unmatched. Germline V CDR1 and CDR2: SGHNT, YENEEA. The covered CDR3 bases are TGTGCCAGCAGCCGACAGGGGGTGAGCACTGAA. Its translation: CASSRQGVSTE. The complete CDR3 protein is CASSRQGVSTEAFF. Filled out from reference TRBV11-3 and TRBJ1-1, the complete variable domain reads EAGVVQSPRYKIIEKKQPVAFWCNPISGHNTLYWYLQNLGQGPELLIRYENEEAVDDSQLPKDRFSAERLKGVDSTLKIQPAELGDSAVYLCASSRQGVSTEAFFGQGTRLTVV.

As regards this clone: The missing CDR3 end, 3 residues past where the read stops, is filled in from the germline J gene. V usage is TRBV18 and J usage is TRBJ2-3; perhaps TRBD1 as D (5 bases). The germline V gene has CDR1 KGHSH and CDR2 LQKENI. The CDR3 sequence is 18 residues long. The CDR3 loop is CASSPVDTRPYSNQPQYF. The part of the CDR3 DNA that was read is TGTGCCAGCTCACCGGTGGACACCCGACCTTATAGCAATCAGCCG.

Points on this clone: The read ends 3 residues shy of where the CDR3 ends; the end is completed using the germline J gene. V usage is TRBV7-2 and J usage is TRBJ1-1, with a possible D match to TRBD1 (5 bases). This CDR3 comprises 12 residues. Looked up from germline, CDR1 is SGHTA and CDR2 is FQGNSA. The DNA read from the CDR3 is TGTGCCAGCAGCTTTTTCGCAGGGGAA. This gives the protein CASSFFAGE. The whole CDR3 reads CASSFFAGEAFF.

Comment on this clone: The read ends 3 residues shy of where the CDR3 ends; the end is completed using the germline J gene. The chain links TRBV7-9 to TRBJ1-4, with no clear D. From germline, CDR1 is SEHNR and CDR2 FQNEAQ (reference sequence). The CDR3 runs to 13 residues. The CDR3 loop is CASSPPRGSPLFF. The sequenced CDR3 bases are TGTGCCAGCAGCCCCCCCCGGGGTTCACCA.

A remark on this clone: The read ends 3 residues before the CDR3 terminus; that terminus is restored from the germline J gene. The genes are TRBV2 and TRBJ1-1, with TRBD1 identical over 8 bases. The CDR3 sequence is 13 residues long. Germline V gene sequence: CDR1 SNHLY, CDR2 FYNNEI. Trimming at V came to 11 bases and at J to 2 bases, leaving 7 bases not matched to a gene. Partial CDR3 DNA: TGTGCCTCGGACAGGGAGGGTAACACTGAA. Its translation: CASDREGNTE. In full, the CDR3 reads CASDREGNTEAFF. Variable domain in full (rest from reference TRBV2 and TRBJ1-1): EPEVTQTPSHQVTQMGQEVILRCVPISNHLYFYWYRQILGQKVEFLVSFYNNEISEKSEIFDDQFSVERPDGSNFTLKIRSTKLEDSAMYFCASDREGNTEAFFGQGTRLTVV.

On this clone itself: Sequencing ends 3 residues short of the CDR3 end; the germline J gene provides the rest. The chain recombines TRBV20-1 with TRBJ1-5; D gene uncertain. V lost 6 bases to trimming and J lost 3 bases, with 15 bases between them. CDR3 length: 14 amino acids. Germline V gene sequence: CDR1 DFQATT, CDR2 SNEGSKA (reference sequence). The CDR3 sequence is CSAKEQSFNQPQHF. The CDR3 bases that were read are TGCAGTGCAAAGGAACAGTCTTTCAATCAGCCC.

With regard to this clone: Read data end 3 residues before the CDR3 end; the end is taken from the germline J gene. The chain recombines TRBV19 with TRBJ2-4; maybe TRBD1 (5 bases). Germline loops: CDR1 LNHDA, CDR2 SQIVND (reference sequence). The CDR3 is 15 amino acids. CDR3 DNA, as far as it was read: TGTGCCAGTAGTCCCCCGGCGACAGAAAACTATGGT. As protein: CASSPPATENYG. The whole CDR3 reads CASSPPATENYGQYF.

Turning to this clone: The read falls 3 residues short of the CDR3 end, and the missing part is taken from the germline J gene. This chain connects TRBV20-1 to TRBJ2-1; perhaps TRBD1 as D (5 bases). In germline, CDR1 is DFQATT, CDR2 SNEGSKA (reference sequence). The CDR3 has 14 residues. Deletions cut 1 base from V and 9 bases from J, with 16 bases between. The CDR3 here is CSARGSSGQGEQFF. Incomplete CDR3 DNA: TGCAGTGCTAGAGGGTCGTCCGGTCAGGGTGAG.

In the case of this clone: Additional DNA sequences in this sample encode the identical CDR3. The CDR3 reads CASSQGLAGVYTF. The sequenced part of the CDR3 DNA is TGTGCCAGCAGCCAAGGACTAGCGGGGGTC. The rearrangement joins TRBV5-6 to TRBJ1-2; possibly TRBD1 for D (5 bases). The read terminates 3 residues ahead of where the CDR3 ends, so the germline J gene completes it. Germline V CDR1 and CDR2: SGHDT, YYEEEE. The CDR3 is made up of 13 amino acids.

Partial CDR3 DNA: TGTGCCAGTAGTATAGGGGTAGCGGGAGGGTGGGGCAATGAG. Protein sequence: CASSIGVAGGWGNE. The CDR3 in its entirety is CASSIGVAGGWGNEQFF. The chain is built from TRBV19 and TRBJ2-1; 11 bases fit TRBD2. The sequenced fragment ends 3 residues before the CDR3 boundary, so the rest is inferred from the germline J gene. This CDR3 is built from 17 residues. Looked up from germline, CDR1 is LNHDA and CDR2 is SQIVND (reference sequence). With V trimmed by 1 base and J by 6 bases, 8 bases remained unmatched.

As concerns this clone: The CDR3 extends 3 residues past the end of the read, so its final part is completed from the germline J gene. The chain recombines TRBV2 with TRBJ1-5; TRBD1 matches 7 bases. CDR3 size: 13 residues. Trimming cost V 6 bases and J 7 bases; bases outside gene matches: 6. Looked up from germline, CDR1 is SNHLY and CDR2 is FYNNEI. The CDR3 here is CASSQGVVQPQHF. The covered CDR3 bases are TGTGCCAGCAGCCAGGGGGTCGTCCAGCCC.

A remark on this clone: At one of its ends the junction is not consistent with the germline gene, which may arise from a read error. Sequencing ends 3 residues short of the CDR3 end; the germline J gene provides the rest. V gene TRBV30 combines with J gene TRBJ2-2; D is possibly TRBD1 (6 bases). This CDR3 has 13 amino acids. Germline values: CDR1 GTSNPN, CDR2 SVGIG (reference sequence). CDR3 DNA (partial): TGTGCCTGTAGTGACAGGCACACCGGGGAG. Translated, it gives CACSDRHTGE. The CDR3, in full, reads CACSDRHTGELFF.

Concerning this clone itself: The CDR3 end is not reached by the read, which stops 3 residues before it; the germline J gene fills it in. J is TRBJ2-7 and V is TRBV7-2, with 8 bases aligning to TRBD2. This CDR3 has 14 amino acids. Trimming took 5 bases from V and 2 from J; bases not matched to a gene: 5. CDR1 SGHTA and CDR2 FQGNSA come from the germline V gene. The CDR3 reads CASSPAGGPYEQYF. The CDR3 bases that were read are TGTGCCAGCAGCCCTGCGGGGGGCCCCTACGAG.

As to this clone: From the germline J gene comes the end of the CDR3, since the read stops 3 residues before it. The chain uses TRBV30 and TRBJ2-7; TRBD2 is a possible D gene (5 bases). The CDR3 has 14 amino acids. In germline, CDR1 is GTSNPN, CDR2 SVGIG (reference sequence). V lost 6 bases and J lost 0, with 15 bases in between. CDR3 region: CACQNERSSYEQYF. The sequenced part of the CDR3 DNA is TGTGCCTGCCAGAACGAGCGGAGCTCCTACGAG.

On this clone: Read coverage stops 3 residues before the CDR3 terminus; the germline J gene supplies the remainder. The V call is TRBV6-2 or TRBV6-3, the J call TRBJ2-7; D gene unclear. CDR1 and CDR2 from the germline V gene are MNHEY and SVGEGT. Trimming left V 6 bases short and J 3 bases short, with 18 bases between. The CDR3 covers 15 residues. The CDR3 loop reads CASRSQFRTLYEQYF. The part of the CDR3 DNA that was read is TGTGCCAGCAGGTCACAGTTTCGAACACTCTACGAG.

Details on this clone: Read data end 3 residues before the CDR3 end; the end is taken from the germline J gene. V gene TRBV7-9 combines with J gene TRBJ1-4; D is possibly TRBD1 (5 bases). The CDR3 totals 15 residues. Germline assignment: CDR1 SEHNR and CDR2 FQNEAQ (reference sequence). This CDR3 reads CASSWTISGANVLFF. Incomplete CDR3 DNA: TGTGCCAGCAGCTGGACAATCTCTGGGGCCAACGTA.